This TCR beta chain was found in a study of blood T cell repertoires in COVID-19. Residents of approximately 25 US areas, aged roughly 18 to 89 years, made up the participants. As handled by the study authors: Reference gene primer amplification gave nucleated cell count estimates. Libraries were prepared by immunoSEQ multiplex PCR; TCRdb keeps only in-frame clonotypes and omits some of them. D and trimming come from the DNA, and the V and J calls and clone size come from that table. The sample lists 250,000 to 400,000 clones; 85% were seen once. Trimming pared 3 bases from V and 5 bases from J, leaving 14 bases between. Germline lookup yields CDR1 MDHEN and CDR2 SYDVKM. CDR3 size: 15 residues.

The source of this sequence is a woman in her 30s who had been exposed to COVID-19. The chain recombines TRBV28 with TRBJ2-1; no clear D gene. The sequenced material came from PBMCs or T cells enriched from blood (not recorded which). The CDR3 spells CASSFRPRSHNEQFF. In DNA, the CDR3 is TGTGCCAGCAGTTTTAGGCCGCGGTCCCACAATGAGCAGTTCTTC.